Listed below are T cell receptor beta chains from one sample, sequenced in a study of PD-1 blockade in classical Hodgkin lymphoma. Data came from immunoSEQ multiplex PCR; TCRdb stores just in-frame clones and leaves some out. The sample consists of 13,000 or so clones, around 83% of them appearing once. This material consisted of CD4+ T cells from blood, taken before the fourth cycle of nivolumab. Receptor source: a human donor with classical Hodgkin lymphoma. Each CDR3 is given with its conserved first and last residue. Fields, in order: clone size, J gene, D gene, V gene, CDR3 DNA, CDR3 protein. D genes are given only for firm matches. Size is stated for part of the rows, as once, few or many counts, or as a class when the clone is expanded.

clone size: -; J gene: TRBJ2-5; D gene: TRBD2; V gene: TRBV11-3; CDR3 DNA: TGTGCCAGCAGTCTGACTAGCGGGGGAGGAGAGACCCAGTACTTC; CDR3 protein: CASSLTSGGGETQYF
clone size: -; J gene: TRBJ1-1; D gene: TRBD1; V gene: TRBV5-4; CDR3 DNA: TGTGCCAGCAGCCCCCCTCGGAACAGGGGTAACACTGAAGCTTTCTTT; CDR3 protein: CASSPPRNRGNTEAFF
clone size: -; J gene: TRBJ2-1; D gene: TRBD1; V gene: TRBV19; CDR3 DNA: TGTGCCAGTAGATCGGACAGGAGCTCCTACAATGAGCAGTTCTTC; CDR3 protein: CASRSDRSSYNEQFF
clone size: -; J gene: TRBJ1-1; D gene: -; V gene: TRBV7-9; CDR3 DNA: TGTGCCAGCAGCGCTGACAGATTGTCCACTGAAGCTTTCTTT; CDR3 protein: CASSADRLSTEAFF
clone size: -; J gene: TRBJ1-3; D gene: -; V gene: TRBV9; CDR3 DNA: TGTGCCAGCAGCGTAGTGGAGTGGACAGCCATATATTTT; CDR3 protein: CASSVVEWTAIYF
clone size: -; J gene: TRBJ1-3; D gene: -; V gene: TRBV19; CDR3 DNA: TGTGCCAGTAGTCCGATGGGGGCCCTCTCTGGAAACACCATATATTTT; CDR3 protein: CASSPMGALSGNTIYF
clone size: -; J gene: TRBJ2-7; D gene: -; V gene: TRBV5-4; CDR3 DNA: TGTGCCAGCAGCTCTCCGGGGGACGGGCGCGAGCAGTACTTC; CDR3 protein: CASSSPGDGREQYF
clone size: once; J gene: TRBJ2-2; D gene: TRBD2; V gene: TRBV30; CDR3 DNA: TGTGCCTGGAGTGTCTGGGGGGGTTTTAACACCGGGGAGCTGTTTTTT; CDR3 protein: CAWSVWGGFNTGELFF
clone size: -; J gene: TRBJ2-3; D gene: TRBD2; V gene: TRBV5-1; CDR3 DNA: TGCGCCAGCAGTTTGGGAGGGGACACAGATACGCAGTATTTT; CDR3 protein: CASSLGGDTDTQYF
clone size: -; J gene: TRBJ2-3; D gene: -; V gene: TRBV6-1; CDR3 DNA: TGTGCCAGCAGCGTAGGACAGATTAGCACAGATACGCAGTATTTT; CDR3 protein: CASSVGQISTDTQYF
clone size: -; J gene: TRBJ2-5; D gene: -; V gene: TRBV15; CDR3 DNA: TGTGCCACCAGCAGAGACAGGGGTTACGGAGAGACCCAGTACTTC; CDR3 protein: CATSRDRGYGETQYF
clone size: once; J gene: TRBJ2-5; D gene: TRBD2; V gene: TRBV28; CDR3 DNA: TGTGCCAGCCGCCTAGCGGGAGGCCAAGAGACCCAGTACTTC; CDR3 protein: CASRLAGGQETQYF
clone size: -; J gene: TRBJ2-3; D gene: -; V gene: TRBV27; CDR3 DNA: TGTGCCAGCAGCCTACCAGGGGTTGCAGATACGCAGTATTTT; CDR3 protein: CASSLPGVADTQYF
clone size: -; J gene: TRBJ2-1; D gene: TRBD2; V gene: TRBV6-5; CDR3 DNA: TGTGCCAGCAGTTACCGGACTAGCCAGTTCTTC; CDR3 protein: CASSYRTSQFF
clone size: -; J gene: TRBJ2-1; D gene: TRBD2; V gene: TRBV29-1; CDR3 DNA: TGCAACGGGGGGAGCTCCTACAATGAGCAGTTCTTC; CDR3 protein: CNGGSSYNEQFF
clone size: -; J gene: TRBJ2-7; D gene: TRBD2; V gene: TRBV10-3; CDR3 DNA: TGTGCCATCAGTGAAACGGGGGGGCAGTACTTC; CDR3 protein: CAISETGGQYF
clone size: -; J gene: TRBJ2-1; D gene: TRBD2; V gene: TRBV7-9; CDR3 DNA: TGTGCCAGCAGCCGCCGGGCCGGGACTAGCGCAAGCTCCTACAATGAGCAGTTCTTC; CDR3 protein: CASSRRAGTSASSYNEQFF
clone size: -; J gene: TRBJ1-1; D gene: TRBD1; V gene: TRBV11-1; CDR3 DNA: TGTGCCAGCAGCTTAAGGGCCGGCAGGGGGGGCACTGAAGCTTTCTTT; CDR3 protein: CASSLRAGRGGTEAFF
clone size: -; J gene: TRBJ2-2; D gene: -; V gene: TRBV4-3; CDR3 DNA: TGCGCCAGCAGCGGTTGGAAATCGAACACCGGGGAGCTGTTTTTT; CDR3 protein: CASSGWKSNTGELFF
clone size: -; J gene: TRBJ2-7; D gene: -; V gene: TRBV25-1; CDR3 DNA: TGTGCCAGCAGTGACGTCAGGGGACCCTACGAGCAGTACTTC; CDR3 protein: CASSDVRGPYEQYF
clone size: -; J gene: TRBJ1-3; D gene: TRBD1; V gene: TRBV15; CDR3 DNA: TGTGCCACCAGCCGAGTGGGACAGCTAATCTCTGGAAACACCATATATTTT; CDR3 protein: CATSRVGQLISGNTIYF
clone size: -; J gene: TRBJ2-1; D gene: -; V gene: TRBV29-1; CDR3 DNA: TGCAGCGTTGTCTATTTACTGGAGGGGACGCAGTTCTTC; CDR3 protein: CSVVYLLEGTQFF
clone size: -; J gene: TRBJ2-7; D gene: TRBD1; V gene: TRBV6-5; CDR3 DNA: TGTGCCAGCAGTTTTAGGGGGCTCGACGAGCAGTACTTC; CDR3 protein: CASSFRGLDEQYF
clone size: -; J gene: TRBJ2-1; D gene: TRBD2; V gene: TRBV4-1; CDR3 DNA: TGCGCCAGCAGCCAAGACCCTAGCGGGAGAGATGAGCAGTTCTTC; CDR3 protein: CASSQDPSGRDEQFF
clone size: -; J gene: TRBJ2-7; D gene: TRBD1; V gene: TRBV5-6; CDR3 DNA: TGTGCCAGCAGCTTGACAGGGGCCATCTACGAGCAGTACTTC; CDR3 protein: CASSLTGAIYEQYF
clone size: -; J gene: TRBJ1-2; D gene: -; V gene: TRBV4-3; CDR3 DNA: TGCGCCAGCAGCCAAGTTGGGCAGGGGTATAACTATGGCTACACCTTC; CDR3 protein: CASSQVGQGYNYGYTF
clone size: -; J gene: TRBJ1-2; D gene: -; V gene: TRBV30; CDR3 DNA: TGTGCCTGGGAGCTTGCCAGTAACTATGGCTACACCTTC; CDR3 protein: CAWELASNYGYTF
clone size: -; J gene: TRBJ1-1; D gene: TRBD1; V gene: TRBV19; CDR3 DNA: TGTGCCAGTAGTCCCCGGGACAGGGCAAACACTGAAGCTTTCTTT; CDR3 protein: CASSPRDRANTEAFF
clone size: -; J gene: TRBJ1-5; D gene: -; V gene: TRBV21-1; CDR3 DNA: TGTGCCAGCAGCAAAGAGGACAGGGCGGAGGATAGCAATCAGCCCCAGCATTTT; CDR3 protein: CASSKEDRAEDSNQPQHF
clone size: -; J gene: TRBJ2-1; D gene: -; V gene: TRBV6-5; CDR3 DNA: TGTGCCAGCAGTTACGGGTCGGGCTTTTACAATGAGCAGTTCTTC; CDR3 protein: CASSYGSGFYNEQFF
clone size: few; J gene: TRBJ2-2; D gene: -; V gene: TRBV7-2; CDR3 DNA: TGTGCCAGCAGCTGGGTAGGGGGGAGCACCGGGGAGCTGTTTTTT; CDR3 protein: CASSWVGGSTGELFF
clone size: -; J gene: TRBJ2-3; D gene: -; V gene: TRBV7-9; CDR3 DNA: TGTGCCAGCAGCTTCAGCTTAGTAAGAGATACGCAGTATTTT; CDR3 protein: CASSFSLVRDTQYF
clone size: -; J gene: TRBJ1-2; D gene: -; V gene: TRBV10-3; CDR3 DNA: TGTGCCATCAGTGTTGACAATCGGGGCTATGGCTACACCTTC; CDR3 protein: CAISVDNRGYGYTF
clone size: -; J gene: TRBJ1-6; D gene: TRBD1; V gene: TRBV27; CDR3 DNA: TGTGCCAGCAGTTTGAGGGGACAGTATAATTCACCCCTCCACTTT; CDR3 protein: CASSLRGQYNSPLHF
clone size: -; J gene: TRBJ1-3; D gene: -; V gene: TRBV28; CDR3 DNA: TGTGCCAGCAGTTTTAGGGGAAACACCATATATTTT; CDR3 protein: CASSFRGNTIYF
clone size: -; J gene: TRBJ2-4; D gene: -; V gene: TRBV9; CDR3 DNA: TGTGCCAGCAGCGTAGGGCAGCTAGCCAAAAACATTCAGTACTTC; CDR3 protein: CASSVGQLAKNIQYF
clone size: once; J gene: TRBJ2-7; D gene: TRBD2; V gene: TRBV28; CDR3 DNA: TGTGCCAGCAGTGTCTATTCTAGCGGGAGAGACGAGCAGTACTTC; CDR3 protein: CASSVYSSGRDEQYF